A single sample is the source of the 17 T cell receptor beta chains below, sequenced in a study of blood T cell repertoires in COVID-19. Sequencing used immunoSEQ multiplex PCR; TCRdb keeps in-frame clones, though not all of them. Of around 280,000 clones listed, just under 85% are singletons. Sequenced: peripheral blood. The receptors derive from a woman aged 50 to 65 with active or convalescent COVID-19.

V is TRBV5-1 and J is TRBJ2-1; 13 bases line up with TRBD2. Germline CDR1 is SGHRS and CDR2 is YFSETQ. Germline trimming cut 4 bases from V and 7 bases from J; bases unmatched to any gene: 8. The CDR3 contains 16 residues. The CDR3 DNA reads TGCGCCAGCAGCCAGGGACTAGCGGGACGTTTTAATGAGCAGTTCTTC. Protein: CASSQGLAGRFNEQFF.

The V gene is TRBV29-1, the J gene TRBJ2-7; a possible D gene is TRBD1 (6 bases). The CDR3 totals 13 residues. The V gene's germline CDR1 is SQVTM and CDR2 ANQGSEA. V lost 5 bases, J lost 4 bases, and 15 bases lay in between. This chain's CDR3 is CSVLQGSGYEQYF. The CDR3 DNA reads TGCAGCGTTCTACAGGGTTCGGGTTACGAGCAGTACTTC.

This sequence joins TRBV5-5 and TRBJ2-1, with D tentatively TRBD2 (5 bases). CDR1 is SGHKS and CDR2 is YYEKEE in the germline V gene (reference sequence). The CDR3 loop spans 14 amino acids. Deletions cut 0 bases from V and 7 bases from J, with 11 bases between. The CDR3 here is CASSLDTSGNEQFF. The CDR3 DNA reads TGTGCCAGCAGCTTGGATACGTCGGGGAATGAGCAGTTCTTC.

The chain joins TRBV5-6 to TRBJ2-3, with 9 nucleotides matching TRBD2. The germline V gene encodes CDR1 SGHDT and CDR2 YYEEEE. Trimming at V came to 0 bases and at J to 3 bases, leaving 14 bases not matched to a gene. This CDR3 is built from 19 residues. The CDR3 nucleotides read TGTGCCAGCAGCTTGGGGGGCGGGAGGGCCGGACTTTCGACAGATACGCAGTATTTT. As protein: CASSLGGGRAGLSTDTQYF.

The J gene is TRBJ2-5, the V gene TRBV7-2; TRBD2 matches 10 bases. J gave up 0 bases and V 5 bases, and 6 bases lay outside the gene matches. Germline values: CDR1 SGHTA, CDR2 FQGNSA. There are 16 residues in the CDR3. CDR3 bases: TGTGCCAGCAGCCCGCCGGGACTAGCGTACCAAGAGACCCAGTACTTC. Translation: CASSPPGLAYQETQYF.

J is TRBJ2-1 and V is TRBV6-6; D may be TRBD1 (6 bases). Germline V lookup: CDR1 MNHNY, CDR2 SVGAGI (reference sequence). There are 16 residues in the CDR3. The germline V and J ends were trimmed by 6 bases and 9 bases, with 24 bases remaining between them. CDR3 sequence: CASSPTPDRWKGEQFF. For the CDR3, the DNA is TGTGCCAGCAGCCCAACTCCCGACAGGTGGAAGGGTGAGCAGTTCTTC.

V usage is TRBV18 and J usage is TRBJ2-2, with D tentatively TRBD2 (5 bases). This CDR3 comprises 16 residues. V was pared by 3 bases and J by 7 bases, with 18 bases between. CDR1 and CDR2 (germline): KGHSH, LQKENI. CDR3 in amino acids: CASSPQQAGGHGELFF. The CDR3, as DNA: TGTGCCAGCTCACCGCAGCAGGCCGGAGGTCACGGGGAGCTGTTTTTT.

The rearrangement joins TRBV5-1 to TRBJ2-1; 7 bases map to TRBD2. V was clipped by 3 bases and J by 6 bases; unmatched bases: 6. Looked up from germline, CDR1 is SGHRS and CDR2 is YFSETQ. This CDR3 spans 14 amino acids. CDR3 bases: TGCGCCAGCAGCTCGCCAGGGAGGGCCAATGAGCAGTTCTTC. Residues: CASSSPGRANEQFF.

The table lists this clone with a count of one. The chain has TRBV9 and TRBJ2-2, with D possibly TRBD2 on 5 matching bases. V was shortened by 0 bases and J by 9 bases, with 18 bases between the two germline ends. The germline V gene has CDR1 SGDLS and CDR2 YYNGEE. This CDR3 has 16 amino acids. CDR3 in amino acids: CASSVGVSGILRELFF. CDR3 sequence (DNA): TGTGCCAGCAGCGTAGGGGTCTCCGGGATTTTACGGGAGCTGTTTTTT.

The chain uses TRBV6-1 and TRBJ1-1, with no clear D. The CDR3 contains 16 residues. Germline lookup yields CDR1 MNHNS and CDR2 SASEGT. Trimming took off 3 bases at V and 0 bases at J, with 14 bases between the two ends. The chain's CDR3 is CASSEYSRLMNTEAFF. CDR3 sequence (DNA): TGTGCCAGCAGTGAGTACAGCCGCCTCATGAACACTGAAGCTTTCTTT.

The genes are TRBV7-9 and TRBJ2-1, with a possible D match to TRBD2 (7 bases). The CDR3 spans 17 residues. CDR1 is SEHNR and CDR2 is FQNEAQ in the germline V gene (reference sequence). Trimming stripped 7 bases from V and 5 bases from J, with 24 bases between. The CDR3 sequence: CASINREGSTSHNEQFF. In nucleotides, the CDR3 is TGTGCCAGCATTAACAGGGAGGGGTCGACTAGCCACAATGAGCAGTTCTTC.

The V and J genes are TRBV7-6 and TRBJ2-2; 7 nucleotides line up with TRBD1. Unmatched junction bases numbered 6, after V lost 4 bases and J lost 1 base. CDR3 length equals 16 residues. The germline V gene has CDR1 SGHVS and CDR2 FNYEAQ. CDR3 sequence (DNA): TGTGCCAGCAGCTGGACCGGGACAGTGAACACCGGGGAGCTGTTTTTT. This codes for CASSWTGTVNTGELFF.

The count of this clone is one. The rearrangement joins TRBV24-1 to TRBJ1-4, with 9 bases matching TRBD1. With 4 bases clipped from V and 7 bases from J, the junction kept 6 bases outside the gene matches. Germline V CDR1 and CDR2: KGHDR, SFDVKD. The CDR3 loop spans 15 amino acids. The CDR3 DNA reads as TGTGCCACCAGTGACCCCGACAGGGGGGTTGAAAAACTGTTTTTT. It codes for CATSDPDRGVEKLFF.

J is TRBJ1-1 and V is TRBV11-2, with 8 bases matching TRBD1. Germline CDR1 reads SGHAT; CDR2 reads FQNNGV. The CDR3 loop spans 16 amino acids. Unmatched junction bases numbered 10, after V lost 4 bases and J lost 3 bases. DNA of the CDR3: TGTGCCAGCAGCTACGGGACAGGAGTACACGACACTGAAGCTTTCTTT. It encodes CASSYGTGVHDTEAFF.

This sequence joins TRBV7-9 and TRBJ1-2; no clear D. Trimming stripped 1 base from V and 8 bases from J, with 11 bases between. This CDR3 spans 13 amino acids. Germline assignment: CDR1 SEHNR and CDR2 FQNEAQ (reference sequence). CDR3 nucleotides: TGTGCCAGCAGCTTAGTCCCGCGCGGGGGCTACACCTTC. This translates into CASSLVPRGGYTF.

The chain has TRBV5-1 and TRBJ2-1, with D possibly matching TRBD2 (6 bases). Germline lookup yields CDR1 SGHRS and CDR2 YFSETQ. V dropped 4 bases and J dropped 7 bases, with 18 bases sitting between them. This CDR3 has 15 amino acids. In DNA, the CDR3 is TGCGCCAGCAGCCTTTTGGAGGAGGGCCTTAATGAGCAGTTCTTC. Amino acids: CASSLLEEGLNEQFF.

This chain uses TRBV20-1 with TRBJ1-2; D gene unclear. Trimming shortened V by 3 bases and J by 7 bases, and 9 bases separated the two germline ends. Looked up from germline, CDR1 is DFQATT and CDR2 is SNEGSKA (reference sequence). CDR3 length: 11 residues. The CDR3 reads CSASLRGGYTF. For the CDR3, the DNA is TGCAGTGCTAGCCTCCGCGGTGGCTACACCTTC.